The clone carrying this TCR beta chain was seen once. This PCR relied on a set of 60 Vbeta primers and 13 Jbeta primers. TCRdb's table, derived via immunoSEQ multiplex PCR, lists solely in-frame clones and lacks some. The sample has hundreds of thousands of clones, just over 75% seen once; the top ten hold 0.63%. Trimming cost V 5 bases and J 2 bases; bases outside gene matches: 2. CDR1 WSHSY and CDR2 SAAADI come from the germline V gene. This CDR3 comprises 13 residues. This sample was taken from a study of cytomegalovirus exposure and HLA in healthy donors. The receptor comes from a man aged 18 to 30 in good health and CMV-seronegative. The chain has TRBV10-2 and TRBJ1-2; 7 bases map to TRBD1. Specimen: PBMCs. The CDR3 sequence is CASSMDRNYGYTF. CDR3 bases: TGCGCCAGCAGTATGGACAGGAACTATGGCTACACCTTC.